Listed here is a single TCR beta chain. The data derive from a study of T cells in Graves' hyperthyroidism and ophthalmopathy. This CDR3 is built from 13 residues. The germline V and J ends were trimmed by 7 bases and 5 bases, with 14 bases remaining between them. What was amplified from RNA transcripts were TCR beta CDR3 regions. The HTBI primer set was used in a first-round RT-PCR of the TCR CDR3. One entry per CDR3 protein, called by TCRdb with MiXCR from the multiplex PCR reads. The sample comprises under 300,000 distinct CDR3 sequences, 13% of which are singletons, and 6% to 8% rests with the top ten.

This clonotype was sampled from a woman aged 25-40 years with Graves' hyperthyroidism that later progressed to Graves' ophthalmopathy. This chain connects TRBV12-3 or TRBV12-4 to TRBJ2-5; D not resolved. Specimen: blood. This chain's CDR3 is CASTSPQDETQYF. The DNA for the CDR3 is TGTGCCAGCACCTCCCCGCAGGACGAGACCCAGTACTTC.